This entry lists 25 T cell receptor beta chains sequenced from one sample in a study of cytomegalovirus exposure and HLA in healthy donors (dated by TCRdb to the late 2010s). The receptor library was made with the immunoSEQ multiplex PCR assay. For the multiplex PCR, a mixture combining 60 forward primers for TCR Vbeta segments and 13 reverse primers for TCR Jbeta segments was used. Drawn from immuneACCESS, this table holds only the in-frame rearrangements with V and J called that TCRdb kept. Clones are partly lost; checked studies trace under half to an unresolved V gene and leave the rest unexplained. Within this sample are 74,000 or so clones, with 60% to 85% of them counted one time only. Roughly 6% of the sample is held by the ten biggest clonotypes. The specimen sequenced was PBMCs. Receptors originate from a male donor in good health and CMV-seropositive.

The chain is built from TRBV6-4 and TRBJ2-1, with a weak D call TRBD2 (6 bases). This CDR3 region has 12 residues. The V end was cut by 2 bases, the J end by 13 bases, with 12 bases between. Germline CDR1 reads MRHNA; CDR2 reads SNTAGT. This chain's CDR3 is CASSDGGGGQFF. The CDR3 DNA sequence: TGTGCCAGCAGTGACGGGGGAGGTGGCCAGTTCTTC.

This clone was observed a few times. The CDR3 DNA follows: TGTGCCAGCAGTTACTCCTTCACTGTGAACACTGAAGCTTTCTTT. It yields the protein CASSYSFTVNTEAFF. The chain combines TRBV6-5 with TRBJ1-1; D is ambiguous. The CDR3 has 15 amino acids. Germline CDR1 MNHEY, CDR2 SVGAGI. V was pared by 0 bases and J by 0 bases, with 8 bases between.

This rearrangement joins TRBV6-5 to TRBJ1-1; maybe TRBD1 (5 bases). Germline loops: CDR1 MNHEY, CDR2 SVGAGI. The V end lost 0 bases, the J end lost 4 bases, and 9 bases lay between the germline ends. The CDR3 totals 14 residues. The chain's CDR3 is CASSYSDSGTEAFF. The CDR3, as DNA: TGTGCCAGCAGTTACTCCGACAGTGGCACTGAAGCTTTCTTT.

This chain uses TRBV5-1 with TRBJ2-2; 8 bases map to TRBD1. V lost 7 bases to trimming and J lost 0 bases; unmatched junction nucleotides: 5. The CDR3 sequence is 15 residues long. Germline V gene data show CDR1 as SGHRS and CDR2 as YFSETQ. The CDR3 is CASCQGASNTGELFF. DNA of the CDR3: TGCGCCAGCTGCCAGGGGGCATCGAACACCGGGGAGCTGTTTTTT.

The J gene is TRBJ2-1, the V gene TRBV7-6, with D possibly being TRBD1 (6 bases). Trimming stripped 2 bases from V and 6 bases from J, with 11 bases between. CDR3 length: 14 amino acids. CDR1 SGHVS and CDR2 FNYEAQ come from the germline V gene. The CDR3 nucleotides are TGTGCCAGCAGCTTATGGCGAGGGGGCAATGAGCAGTTCTTC. Translation gives CASSLWRGGNEQFF.

The chain joins TRBV6-1 to TRBJ2-7; 8 bases match TRBD2. There are 13 residues in the CDR3. Germline V gene lookup returns CDR1 MNHNS and CDR2 SASEGT. The V and J ends lost 6 bases and 0 bases, in that order; junction bases with no gene match: 1. CDR3 amino acids: CASRGTSSYEQYF. The CDR3 region has the DNA TGTGCCAGCAGGGGGACTAGCTCCTACGAGCAGTACTTC.

J is TRBJ1-2 and V is TRBV6-1; TRBD1 agrees at 8 bases. The CDR3 has 13 amino acids. Germline CDR1 MNHNS, CDR2 SASEGT. With V trimmed by 3 bases and J by 5 bases, 2 bases remained unmatched. The CDR3 bases are TGTGCCAGCAGTGAGACAGGGGAGTATGGCTACACCTTC. Protein product: CASSETGEYGYTF.

This chain joins TRBV19 and TRBJ1-3; 12 nucleotides match TRBD1. The germline V gene has CDR1 LNHDA and CDR2 SQIVND (reference sequence). The CDR3 covers 17 residues. After removal of 8 bases from V and 1 base from J, the junction contained 9 bases not matched to a gene. As DNA, the CDR3 is TGTGCCAGTCAGGGGACAGGGGGCCTTATTTCTGGAAACACCATATATTTT. Protein product: CASQGTGGLISGNTIYF.

The chain joins TRBV10-3 to TRBJ1-1, with a tentative D call TRBD1 (6 bases). CDR3 length equals 19 residues. CDR1 and CDR2 from the germline V gene are ENHRY and SYGVKD. V lost 5 bases, J lost 4 bases, and 29 bases lay in between. The CDR3 DNA reads as TGTGCCATCAGTATAGCAAGCGGCCTGGCACAGGGTCGGGGCACTGAAGCTTTCTTT. Its protein is CAISIASGLAQGRGTEAFF.

The rearrangement uses TRBV6-5 and TRBJ2-7; maybe TRBD2 (6 bases). This CDR3 region has 13 residues. V lost 5 bases to trimming and J lost 3 bases, with 11 bases between them. Germline CDR1 reads MNHEY; CDR2 reads SVGAGI. The DNA of the CDR3 is TGTGCCAGCAGTGGGGGGTCCGTCTACGAGCAGTACTTC. Its translation is CASSGGSVYEQYF.

The CDR3 nucleotides read TGTGCCAGCAGCCACGGACATAATGAGCAGTTCTTC. It yields the protein CASSHGHNEQFF. The chain carries TRBV11-3 and TRBJ2-1, with D possibly matching TRBD1 (5 bases). CDR3 length equals 12 residues. Trimming stripped 5 bases from V and 7 bases from J, with 9 bases between. Germline CDR1 is SGHNT and CDR2 is YENEEA.

This chain joins TRBV11-1 and TRBJ2-7; D is perhaps TRBD2 (5 bases). In germline, CDR1 is SGHAT, CDR2 FQDESV (reference sequence). The CDR3 has 15 residues. The V and J ends lost 3 bases and 0 bases respectively, with 12 bases between them. DNA for the CDR3: TGTGCCAGCAGCTTTGAACGGGATAGCTCCTACGAGCAGTACTTC. It yields the protein CASSFERDSSYEQYF.

V and J are TRBV5-1 and TRBJ1-4; TRBD1 might be the D (6 bases). The germline V gene encodes CDR1 SGHRS and CDR2 YFSETQ. Trimming removed 1 base from V and 4 bases from J, with 8 bases in between. The CDR3 sequence is 14 residues long. The CDR3 reads CASSLQGINEKLFF. CDR3 nucleotides: TGCGCCAGCAGCTTGCAGGGGATTAATGAAAAACTGTTTTTT.

Turning to this clone: The junction does not match germline at one end; this may be a read error. The genes are TRBV7-9 and TRBJ2-5; D is perhaps TRBD1 (7 bases). CDR3 length equals 14 residues. Germline V lookup: CDR1 SEHNR, CDR2 FQNEAQ (reference sequence). Here the CDR3 reads CASSASGGQEIQYF. DNA of the CDR3: TGTGCCAGCAGCGCCTCAGGGGGGCAAGAGATCCAGTACTTC.

The rearrangement uses TRBV5-1 and TRBJ1-2; TRBD1 might be the D (6 bases). Germline loops: CDR1 SGHRS, CDR2 YFSETQ. The ends were cut back, 0 bases at V and 8 bases at J, with 14 bases in the middle. The CDR3 spans 14 residues. CDR3: CASSLDPRGRGYTF. The DNA for the CDR3 is TGCGCCAGCAGCTTGGACCCCAGGGGAAGAGGCTACACCTTC.

The chain links TRBV7-3 to TRBJ1-4; weak D call: TRBD1 (6 bases). Germline V CDR1 and CDR2: SGHTA, FQGTGA. Trimming left V 2 bases short and J 7 bases short, with 20 bases between. The CDR3 is 17 amino acids. The CDR3 nucleotides read TGTGCCAGCAGCTTATTCGGTCAGGGGAAGCAGGGTGAAAAACTGTTTTTT. This gives the protein CASSLFGQGKQGEKLFF.

The count of this clone is one. J is TRBJ1-1 and V is TRBV7-2; TRBD1 aligns across 9 bases. V lost 5 bases, J lost 0 bases, and 4 bases stayed unmatched. Germline V CDR1 and CDR2: SGHTA, FQGNSA. The CDR3 runs 15 residues. The CDR3 DNA reads TGTGCCAGCAGCACGACAGGGGGGATGAACACTGAAGCTTTCTTT. Amino acid sequence: CASSTTGGMNTEAFF.

CDR3 bases: TGTGCCAGTAGTATGAACAGGGAAGGCCCCCTCCACTTT. Protein sequence: CASSMNREGPLHF. This sequence joins TRBV19 and TRBJ1-6, with D possibly TRBD1 on 6 matching bases. The germline V gene has CDR1 LNHDA and CDR2 SQIVND (reference sequence). Trimming took 3 bases from V and 13 from J, leaving 13 bases between them. The CDR3 runs 13 residues.

CDR3 in amino acids: CASSRPTGTDIYGYTF. CDR3 coding DNA: TGTGCCAGCAGCCGACCGACAGGGACGGATATATATGGCTACACCTTC. The chain carries TRBV4-2 and TRBJ1-2; 7 bases match TRBD1. CDR3 length: 16 amino acids. Trimming at V came to 4 bases and at J to 5 bases, leaving 13 bases not matched to a gene. Germline CDR1 reads LGHNA; CDR2 reads YNFKEQ.

The chain couples TRBV2 to TRBJ2-7, with TRBD2 matching over 7 bases. The CDR3 extends over 11 amino acids. Germline trimming cut 6 bases from V and 4 bases from J; bases unmatched to any gene: 0. The germline V gene has CDR1 SNHLY and CDR2 FYNNEI. The CDR3 reads CASRGLYEQYF. CDR3 sequence (DNA): TGTGCCAGCAGGGGACTATACGAGCAGTACTTC.

With respect to this clone: Other DNA sequences from this sample encode an identical CDR3 as well. The CDR3: CASSGTSGSNEQFF. The CDR3 DNA reads as TGTGCCAGCAGTGGGACTAGCGGGAGCAATGAGCAGTTCTTC. The chain joins TRBV2 to TRBJ2-1; TRBD2 agrees at 13 bases. CDR3 length: 14 residues. Germline CDR1 SNHLY, CDR2 FYNNEI. J gave up 6 bases and V 4 bases, and 0 bases lay outside the gene matches.

V usage is TRBV6-1 and J usage is TRBJ2-7; D is possibly TRBD2 (6 bases). Germline CDR1 MNHNS, CDR2 SASEGT. V shed 8 bases and J shed 7 bases, with 18 bases lying between them. This CDR3 comprises 13 residues. In nucleotides, the CDR3 is TGTGCCAGCTTGTCGGGGGAAAGGGATGAGCAGTACTTC. Protein sequence: CASLSGERDEQYF.

The V gene is TRBV18, the J gene TRBJ1-1; D may be TRBD1 (6 bases). The CDR3 length is 13 residues. Germline V gene sequence: CDR1 KGHSH, CDR2 LQKENI. The ends were cut back, 4 bases at V and 1 base at J, with 7 bases in the middle. This CDR3 reads CASSRTANTEAFF. As DNA, the CDR3 is TGTGCCAGCTCACGGACAGCGAACACTGAAGCTTTCTTT.

In DNA form, the CDR3 reads TGTGCCAGCAGCCAAGAGGACAGCAGCAATCAGCCCCAGCATTTT. Its translation is CASSQEDSSNQPQHF. This chain uses TRBV4-2 with TRBJ1-5; perhaps TRBD1 as D (6 bases). The CDR3 totals 15 residues. With 0 bases removed from V and 1 base from J, the gap between germline ends came to 7 bases. Germline CDR1 and CDR2: LGHNA and YNFKEQ.

The chain recombines TRBV13 with TRBJ2-2; the D gene is possibly TRBD1 (6 bases). CDR3 length: 15 amino acids. The germline V gene has CDR1 PRHDT and CDR2 FYEKMQ (reference sequence). V was trimmed by 5 bases and J by 2 bases, leaving 12 bases between them. CDR3 region: CASSRPGTNTGELFF. As DNA, the CDR3 is TGTGCCAGCAGCCGCCCCGGGACAAACACCGGGGAGCTGTTTTTT.